The clone carrying this T cell receptor (beta chain) was counted once. As yet, its antigen is unknown. This entry is derived from a study of T cell responses to AZD1222 COVID-19 vaccine. Broader study findings: Recipients of AZD1222 seropositive at baseline numbered only 6 or 7. The study found Spike-specific TCR breadth and depth rose after two AZD1222 doses. CD4 TCRs covered the whole spike, strongest at regions 160-218 and 743-854. Reportedly, close to half of spike-specific TCRs are directed against unmutated variant regions.

The CDR3 loop spans 17 amino acids. V shed 0 bases and J shed 6 bases, with 18 bases lying between them. Looked up from germline, CDR1 is LNHNV and CDR2 is YYDKDF (reference sequence). Repertoires were generated with immunoSEQ multiplex PCR, while TCRdb's copy carries only in-frame clones and drops some. The data contain fewer than 120,000 clones, over 75% of them singletons. This clonotype was sampled from an adult in good health. The source material was peripheral blood, sampled on day 0 of AZD1222 vaccination. The chain is built from TRBV15 and TRBJ2-1; D might be TRBD1 (5 bases). CDR3 DNA sequence: TGTGCCACCAGCAGAGATCAATTCGCAGGGAAACTCAATGAGCAGTTCTTC. This codes for CATSRDQFAGKLNEQFF.